This T cell receptor (beta chain) was observed in a study of T cells in Graves' hyperthyroidism and ophthalmopathy. Using RNA transcripts as the source, TCR beta CDR3 regions were amplified. Initially, a first-round RT-PCR of the TCR CDR3 employed the HTBI primer set. MiXCR was run by TCRdb on the multiplex PCR reads, yielding one entry per CDR3 protein. The data hold about 640,000 distinct CDR3 sequences, with 20% to 25% observed a single time. Germline V CDR1 and CDR2: SGHKS, YYEKEE (reference sequence). V lost 4 bases, J lost 0 bases, and 4 bases stayed unmatched. This CDR3 comprises 15 residues. Whole-study findings and limits: In the blood, most expanded thyroid clonotypes above 0.001 appeared as well. Ophthalmopathy was distinguished from stable hyperthyroidism by 13 V-J signatures.

Ophthalmopathy in the patients scored at least 3 on Clinical Activity Score and at least 4 on NOSPECS grade, lasting under 3 months. Diagnostic assessment was based on clinical symptoms, serum thyroxine and TRAb, thyroid ultrasound and orbital computed tomography. On this clonotype itself: Its antigen is currently unknown.

The chain combines TRBV5-5 with TRBJ1-5, with 7 nucleotides matching TRBD1. Sequences were obtained from blood. This clonotype was sampled from a young man with Graves' ophthalmopathy. The CDR3 DNA is TGTGCCAGCAGCGCGGGACAGATTAGCAATCAGCCCCAGCATTTT. Encoded protein: CASSAGQISNQPQHF.